This entry lists 30 T cell receptor beta chains sequenced from one sample in a study of T cells in Graves' hyperthyroidism and ophthalmopathy. Using RNA transcripts as the source, TCR beta CDR3 regions were amplified. The TCR CDR3 first-round RT-PCR relied on the HTBI primer set. TCRdb ran MiXCR on the multiplex PCR reads and lists one entry per CDR3 protein. Of around 500,000 distinct CDR3 sequences in the sample, roughly 15% were seen once. The sample consisted of blood. The receptors come from a woman aged 25 to 45 with Graves' ophthalmopathy.

There are many counts of this clonotype. This chain connects TRBV6-2 or TRBV6-3 to TRBJ1-5, with a tentative D call TRBD1 (6 bases). Trimming removed 6 bases from V and 4 bases from J, with 19 bases in between. This CDR3 spans 16 amino acids. Germline V gene data show CDR1 as MNHEY and CDR2 as SVGEGT. The CDR3 loop reads CASRPTGKRINQPQHF. In nucleotides, the CDR3 is TGTGCCAGCAGACCTACAGGGAAGCGCATTAATCAGCCCCAGCATTTT.

This clonotype has at least ten counts. V is TRBV5-4 and J is TRBJ2-5; no reliable D call. V lost 4 bases and J 0 bases, leaving 7 bases between the germline ends. Germline V lookup: CDR1 SGHNT, CDR2 YYREEE (reference sequence). The CDR3 totals 13 residues. CDR3 sequence reads: CASSPWDQETQYF. The DNA for the CDR3 is TGTGCCAGCAGCCCTTGGGACCAAGAGACCCAGTACTTC.

The chain uses TRBV20-1 and TRBJ2-1; TRBD2 agrees at 13 bases. Germline CDR1 DFQATT, CDR2 SNEGSKA (reference sequence). Germline trimming cut 7 bases from V and 10 bases from J; bases unmatched to any gene: 1. CDR3 size: 11 residues. In nucleotides, the CDR3 is TGCAGTGAACTAGCGGGAGGGGAGCAGTTCTTC. Translating gives CSELAGGEQFF.

The chain joins TRBV11-2 to TRBJ2-3; 7 bases map to TRBD2. Per germline, CDR1 SGHAT and CDR2 FQNNGV. Unmatched junction bases numbered 8, after V lost 5 bases and J lost 3 bases. The CDR3 spans 15 residues. DNA for the CDR3: TGTGCCAGCAGCCCGCGGGAGCTTCGAACAGATACGCAGTATTTT. As protein: CASSPRELRTDTQYF.

As regards this clonotype: Given a much more abundant clone one base away, this may be a read error. The chain couples TRBV7-3 to TRBJ2-1; 13 nucleotides match TRBD2. With 4 bases clipped from V and 2 bases from J, the junction kept 5 bases outside the gene matches. This CDR3 spans 17 amino acids. Germline CDR1 reads SGHTA; CDR2 reads FQGTGA. CDR3 residues: CASSSGLAGDAYNEQFF. CDR3 DNA sequence: TGTGCCAGCAGCTCAGGACTAGCGGGAGACGCCTACAATGAGCAGTTCTTC.

Ten or more counts support this clonotype. The chain is built from TRBV2 and TRBJ2-5; maybe TRBD1 (6 bases). The germline V gene has CDR1 SNHLY and CDR2 FYNNEI. V gave up 11 bases and J gave up 4 bases, with 23 bases separating them. This CDR3 region has 15 residues. The CDR3 bases are TGTGCCTCAGGAGGCGGGCTGGGACAAGGAGAGACCCAGTACTTC. Protein: CASGGGLGQGETQYF.

This clonotype has a handful of counts. The V call is TRBV9, the J call TRBJ1-2; 7 positions agree with TRBD1. The CDR3 contains 14 residues. Trimming cost V 3 bases and J 6 bases; bases outside gene matches: 8. CDR1 and CDR2 from the germline V gene are SGDLS and YYNGEE. The CDR3 sequence: CASSATGTDHGYTF. The CDR3 coding sequence is TGTGCCAGCAGCGCCACCGGGACAGATCATGGCTACACCTTC.

This clonotype was detected a few times. The rearrangement uses TRBV7-9 and TRBJ2-5; a possible D gene is TRBD1 (5 bases). Germline V gene data show CDR1 as SEHNR and CDR2 as FQNEAQ (reference sequence). V was pared by 3 bases and J by 3 bases, with 14 bases between. The CDR3 loop spans 15 amino acids. CDR3 region: CASSLAPVGEETQYF. CDR3 DNA sequence: TGTGCCAGCAGCTTGGCTCCCGTAGGGGAAGAGACCCAGTACTTC.

The chain couples TRBV28 to TRBJ2-3; no clear D gene. CDR3 size: 11 residues. V lost 10 bases and J lost 7, with 12 bases in between. The V gene's germline CDR1 is MDHEN and CDR2 SYDVKM. The CDR3 DNA is TGTGCCACCCAAGCGATGTATACGCAGTATTTT. Protein product: CATQAMYTQYF.

The chain couples TRBV3-1 to TRBJ2-3; TRBD2 matches 13 bases. With 0 bases clipped from V and 2 bases from J, the junction kept 8 bases outside the gene matches. Per the germline V gene, CDR1 is LGHDT and CDR2 is YNNKEL (reference sequence). CDR3 length equals 19 residues. CDR3 DNA sequence: TGTGCCAGCAGCCAAGATCGGGAAACTAGCGGGAGGGTCACAGATACGCAGTATTTT. Translated, it gives CASSQDRETSGRVTDTQYF.

V usage is TRBV2 and J usage is TRBJ2-3; 9 bases map to TRBD1. With 4 bases clipped from V and 5 bases from J, the junction kept 1 base outside the gene matches. The CDR3 runs 13 residues. Germline CDR1 reads SNHLY; CDR2 reads FYNNEI. In nucleotides, the CDR3 is TGTGCCAGCAGTGGGACAGGGGTAGATACGCAGTATTTT. Protein product: CASSGTGVDTQYF.

Only one count was recorded for this clonotype. It may be a read error: a sequence one base away is much more abundant. The V call is TRBV7-2, the J call TRBJ1-2; D might be TRBD1 (6 bases). Germline V gives CDR1 SGHTA, CDR2 FQGNSA. The CDR3 sequence is 13 residues long. Deletions cut 1 base from V and 10 bases from J, with 13 bases between. This CDR3 is CASSLDRDRDYTF. CDR3 nucleotides: TGTGCCAGCAGCTTAGACAGGGATCGAGACTACACCTTC.

This clonotype appeared many times. This rearrangement joins TRBV7-9 to TRBJ2-5, with D unresolved. The CDR3 is 13 amino acids. Trimming took off 2 bases at V and 5 bases at J, with 9 bases between the two ends. In germline, CDR1 is SEHNR, CDR2 FQNEAQ (reference sequence). In DNA form, the CDR3 reads TGTGCCAGCAGCTTACATGGCACGGAGACCCAGTACTTC. It specifies CASSLHGTETQYF.

There are a few counts of this clonotype. In DNA, the CDR3 is TGCGCCAGCAGTCGAGGGACTAGCGAGTACGAGCAGTACTTC. Encoded protein: CASSRGTSEYEQYF. This chain connects TRBV4-1 to TRBJ2-7; 10 bases align to TRBD2. The CDR3 consists of 14 residues. Germline-derived CDR1 and CDR2 are MGHRA and YSYEKL. The V segment lost 6 bases and the J segment 4 bases; nucleotides outside the gene matches: 6.

Turning to this clonotype: A read error may be the cause here, since a much bigger clone is one base away. J is TRBJ2-3 and V is TRBV11-2; D ambiguous. The germline gives CDR1 SGHAT, CDR2 FQNNGV. The CDR3 spans 15 residues. Trimming pared 0 bases from V and 0 bases from J, leaving 7 bases between. CDR3 region: CASSLELRSTDTQYF. In nucleotides, the CDR3 is TGTGCCAGCAGCTTAGAGCTGAGGAGCACAGATACGCAGTATTTT.

This clonotype was seen repeatedly, ten times or more. The chain is built from TRBV7-2 and TRBJ1-1; D gene uncertain. The CDR3 covers 13 residues. V was trimmed by 7 bases and J by 4 bases, leaving 13 bases between them. Germline CDR1 reads SGHTA; CDR2 reads FQGNSA. The CDR3 nucleotides are TGTGCCAGCACTCCTTTCCGGACCACTGAAGCTTTCTTT. Translating gives CASTPFRTTEAFF.

Remarks on this clonotype: With a much larger clone just one base away, this may be a read error. The chain combines TRBV7-2 with TRBJ2-2, with D possibly TRBD2 on 6 matching bases. Looked up from germline, CDR1 is SGHTA and CDR2 is FQGNSA. The CDR3 is 15 residues long. The CDR3 bases are TGTGCCAGCAGCCCACGTAACATCCGCACCGGGGGGCTGTTTTTT. Protein: CASSPRNIRTGGLFF.

This chain joins TRBV29-1 and TRBJ1-2; tentative D call: TRBD1 (5 bases). The germline V gene encodes CDR1 SQVTM and CDR2 ANQGSEA. V was pared by 2 bases and J by 6 bases, with 10 bases between. This CDR3 comprises 12 residues. CDR3 residues: CSVELQGHGYTF. CDR3 in DNA: TGCAGCGTTGAACTGCAGGGACATGGCTACACCTTC. Variable domain in full (rest from reference TRBV29-1 and TRBJ1-2): SAVISQKPSRDICQRGTSLTIQCQVDSQVTMMFWYRQQPGQSLTLIATANQGSEATYESGFVIDKFPISRPNLTFSTLTVSNMSPEDSSIYLCSVELQGHGYTFGSGTRLTVV.

This clonotype appeared many times. V usage is TRBV12-3 or TRBV12-4 and J usage is TRBJ1-3; D remains ambiguous. CDR3 size: 15 residues. V was pared by 5 bases and J by 4 bases, with 15 bases between. DNA for the CDR3: TGTGCCAGCAGTCCCTTTCTGGGAGCCGGAAACACCATATATTTT. Translation: CASSPFLGAGNTIYF.

A few counts support this clonotype. This chain links TRBV2 with TRBJ1-5, with 12 bases matching TRBD1. Germline-derived CDR1 and CDR2 are SNHLY and FYNNEI. This CDR3 is 15 amino acids long. The ends lost 5 bases at V and 6 bases at J; junction bases unmatched: 5. The CDR3 is CASSKGQGAGQPQHF. The CDR3 DNA reads as TGTGCCAGCAGTAAGGGACAGGGGGCCGGTCAGCCCCAGCATTTT.

This clonotype was detected ten times or more. The rearrangement joins TRBV27 to TRBJ2-7; TRBD1 might be the D (6 bases). Germline-derived CDR1 and CDR2 are MNHEY and SMNVEV (reference sequence). V dropped 5 bases and J dropped 2 bases, with 13 bases sitting between them. The CDR3 is 14 residues long. CDR3 amino acids: CASSPPDRPYEQYF. DNA for the CDR3: TGTGCCAGCAGTCCCCCAGACAGGCCCTACGAGCAGTACTTC.

V usage is TRBV29-1 and J usage is TRBJ2-7; 7 nucleotides agree with TRBD1. J was trimmed by 2 bases and V by 6 bases; bases with no gene match: 4. CDR1 and CDR2 from the germline V gene are SQVTM and ANQGSEA. This CDR3 is built from 12 residues. The CDR3 DNA sequence: TGCAGCGTAGAGGACAGGCCCTACGAGCAGTACTTC. Its protein is CSVEDRPYEQYF.

The V call is TRBV6-5, the J call TRBJ2-1; 9 bases fit TRBD2. Germline CDR1 is MNHEY and CDR2 is SVGAGI. There are 16 residues in the CDR3. J gave up 6 bases and V 0 bases, and 6 bases lay outside the gene matches. In DNA, the CDR3 is TGTGCCAGCAGTTACTCCGGACTAGCGAATGGCAATGAGCAGTTCTTC. Its translation is CASSYSGLANGNEQFF.

This clonotype was detected many times. J is TRBJ1-2 and V is TRBV18; unclear D gene. V was trimmed by 1 base and J by 4 bases, leaving 19 bases between them. The CDR3 extends over 17 amino acids. Germline lookup yields CDR1 KGHSH and CDR2 LQKENI. CDR3 in amino acids: CASSPLPKAAQAYGYTF. The CDR3 DNA follows: TGTGCCAGCTCACCACTTCCCAAGGCGGCCCAGGCCTATGGCTACACCTTC.

In this sample, this clonotype turned up a few times. This chain links TRBV27 with TRBJ1-3; D is unclear. This CDR3 contains 15 residues. The ends were cut back, 2 bases at V and 0 bases at J, with 8 bases in the middle. Germline CDR1 and CDR2: MNHEY and SMNVEV (reference sequence). As DNA, the CDR3 is TGTGCCAGCAGTTTAAATCGGGTCTCTGGAAACACCATATATTTT. Amino acid sequence: CASSLNRVSGNTIYF.

This clonotype showed up just a few times. The rearrangement joins TRBV25-1 to TRBJ1-6, with D possibly TRBD1 on 6 matching bases. The CDR3 contains 16 residues. Germline loops: CDR1 MGHDK, CDR2 SYGVNS. Trimming shortened V by 1 base and J by 6 bases, and 13 bases separated the two germline ends. CDR3 bases: TGTGCCAGCAGTGAATCACAGGGTTCTACTAATTCACCCCTCCACTTT. It specifies CASSESQGSTNSPLHF.

This clonotype was counted ten times or more. The V call is TRBV10-3, the J call TRBJ2-7; 8 nucleotides line up with TRBD1. Germline-derived CDR1 and CDR2 are ENHRY and SYGVKD. V dropped 6 bases and J dropped 2; count of bases not matched to a gene: 6. The CDR3 is made up of 14 amino acids. The CDR3 loop is CAIREETGAYEQYF. The DNA for the CDR3 is TGTGCCATCAGGGAGGAGACAGGGGCCTACGAGCAGTACTTC.

The chain uses TRBV6-2 or TRBV6-3 and TRBJ2-3, with 13 bases matching TRBD2. The CDR3 totals 19 residues. The V gene end was trimmed by 6 bases and the J gene end by 4 bases; junction bases not matched to a gene: 16. From germline, CDR1 is MNHEY and CDR2 SVGEGT. The CDR3 DNA is TGTGCCAGCAGCTACAAAGACGCCGGGACTAGCGGGACCCCAGATACGCAGTATTTT. Protein sequence: CASSYKDAGTSGTPDTQYF.

This clonotype showed up many times. The chain uses TRBV11-3 and TRBJ2-4, with 9 positions matching TRBD1. Trimming took 5 bases from V and 12 from J; bases not matched to a gene: 8. CDR3 length equals 13 residues. The V gene's germline CDR1 is SGHNT and CDR2 YENEEA. The CDR3 region has the DNA TGTGCCAGCAGCACCGGACAGGGGTCCCCTCAGTACTTC. It specifies CASSTGQGSPQYF. The variable domain in full, with the rest retrieved from reference TRBV11-3 and TRBJ2-4, is EAGVVQSPRYKIIEKKQPVAFWCNPISGHNTLYWYLQNLGQGPELLIRYENEEAVDDSQLPKDRFSAERLKGVDSTLKIQPAELGDSAVYLCASSTGQGSPQYFGAGTRLSVL.

This clonotype has a count of ten or more. The genes are TRBV15 and TRBJ2-7; 12 nucleotides line up with TRBD2. Germline loops: CDR1 LNHNV, CDR2 YYDKDF (reference sequence). There are 16 residues in the CDR3. V gave up 2 bases and J gave up 1 base; unmatched junction bases: 3. The chain's CDR3 is CATSRPTSGSSYEQYF. The CDR3 DNA follows: TGTGCCACCAGCAGACCGACTAGCGGGAGTTCCTACGAGCAGTACTTC.